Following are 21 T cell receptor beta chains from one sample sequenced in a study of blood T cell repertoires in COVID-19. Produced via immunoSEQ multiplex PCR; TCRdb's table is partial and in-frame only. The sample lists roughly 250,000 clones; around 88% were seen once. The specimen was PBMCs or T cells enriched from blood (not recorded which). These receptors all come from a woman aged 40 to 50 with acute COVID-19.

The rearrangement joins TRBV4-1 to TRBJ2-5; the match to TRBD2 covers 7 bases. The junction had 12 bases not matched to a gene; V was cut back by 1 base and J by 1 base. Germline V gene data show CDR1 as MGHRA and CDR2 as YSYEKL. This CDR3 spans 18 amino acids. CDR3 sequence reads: CASSQGGRLANAQETQYF. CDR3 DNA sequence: TGCGCCAGCAGCCAAGGAGGCAGACTAGCTAATGCCCAAGAGACCCAGTACTTC.

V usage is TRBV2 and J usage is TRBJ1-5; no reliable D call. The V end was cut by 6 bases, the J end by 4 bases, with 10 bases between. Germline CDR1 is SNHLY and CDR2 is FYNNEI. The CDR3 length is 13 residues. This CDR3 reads CASRLEGNQPQHF. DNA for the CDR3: TGTGCCAGCAGGTTGGAGGGAAATCAGCCCCAGCATTTT.

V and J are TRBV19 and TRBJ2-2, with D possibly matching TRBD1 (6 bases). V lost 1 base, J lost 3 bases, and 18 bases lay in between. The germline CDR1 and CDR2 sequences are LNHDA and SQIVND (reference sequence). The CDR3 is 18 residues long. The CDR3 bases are TGTGCCAGTAGTATAGGGGCCCTACAGGGAGTGGACACCGGGGAGCTGTTTTTT. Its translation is CASSIGALQGVDTGELFF. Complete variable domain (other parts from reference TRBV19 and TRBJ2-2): DGGITQSPKYLFRKEGQNVTLSCEQNLNHDAMYWYRQDPGQGLRLIYYSQIVNDFQKGDIAEGYSVSREKKESFPLTVTSAQKNPTAFYLCASSIGALQGVDTGELFFGEGSRLTVL.

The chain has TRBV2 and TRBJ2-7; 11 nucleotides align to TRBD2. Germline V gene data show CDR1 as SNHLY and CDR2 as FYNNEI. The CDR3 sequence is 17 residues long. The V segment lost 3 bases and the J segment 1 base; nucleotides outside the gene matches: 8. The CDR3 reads CASSERGTSGLSYEQYF. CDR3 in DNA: TGTGCCAGCAGTGAGAGGGGGACTAGCGGTTTATCCTACGAGCAGTACTTC.

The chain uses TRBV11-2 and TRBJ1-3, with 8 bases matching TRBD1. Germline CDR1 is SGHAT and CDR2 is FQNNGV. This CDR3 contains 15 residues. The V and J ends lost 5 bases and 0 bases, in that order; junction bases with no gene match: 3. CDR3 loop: CASSGQGSSGNTIYF. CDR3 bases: TGTGCCAGCAGCGGACAGGGAAGCTCTGGAAACACCATATATTTT.

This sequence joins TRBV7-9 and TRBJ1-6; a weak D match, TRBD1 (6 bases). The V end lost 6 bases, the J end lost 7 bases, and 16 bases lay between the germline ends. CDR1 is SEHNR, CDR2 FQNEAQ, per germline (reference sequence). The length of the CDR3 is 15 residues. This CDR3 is CASRRGGSPNSPLHF. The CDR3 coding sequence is TGTGCCAGCAGGCGGGGGGGCAGCCCCAATTCACCCCTCCACTTT.

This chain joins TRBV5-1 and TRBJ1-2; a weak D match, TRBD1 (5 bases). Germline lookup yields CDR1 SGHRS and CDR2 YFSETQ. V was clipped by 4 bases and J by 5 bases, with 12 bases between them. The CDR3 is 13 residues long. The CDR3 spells CASSIGEPYGYTF. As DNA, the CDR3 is TGCGCCAGCAGCATAGGGGAACCGTATGGCTACACCTTC.

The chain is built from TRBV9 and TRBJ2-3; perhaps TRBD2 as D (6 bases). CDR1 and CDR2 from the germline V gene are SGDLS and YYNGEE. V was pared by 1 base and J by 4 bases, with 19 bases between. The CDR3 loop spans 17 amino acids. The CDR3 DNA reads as TGTGCCAGCAGCGTACGGGACGGAGGGATCGACTCAGATACGCAGTATTTT. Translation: CASSVRDGGIDSDTQYF.

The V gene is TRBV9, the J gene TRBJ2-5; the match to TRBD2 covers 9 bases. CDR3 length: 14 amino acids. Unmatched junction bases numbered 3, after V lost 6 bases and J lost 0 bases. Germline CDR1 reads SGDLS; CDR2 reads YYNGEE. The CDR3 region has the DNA TGTGCCAGCACGCGGGGGGGAAACCAAGAGACCCAGTACTTC. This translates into CASTRGGNQETQYF. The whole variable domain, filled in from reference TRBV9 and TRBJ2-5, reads DSGVTQTPKHLITATGQRVTLRCSPRSGDLSVYWYQQSLDQGLQFLIQYYNGEERAKGNILERFSAQQFPDLHSELNLSSLELGDSALYFCASTRGGNQETQYFGPGTRLLVL.

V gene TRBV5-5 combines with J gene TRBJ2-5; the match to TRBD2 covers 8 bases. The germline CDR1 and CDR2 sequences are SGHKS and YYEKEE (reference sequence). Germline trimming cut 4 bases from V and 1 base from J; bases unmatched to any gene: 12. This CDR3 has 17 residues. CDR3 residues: CASSNKLAENSQETQYF. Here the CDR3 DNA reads TGTGCCAGCAGCAACAAACTAGCGGAGAACTCCCAAGAGACCCAGTACTTC. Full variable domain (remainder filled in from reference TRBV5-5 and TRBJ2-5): DAGVTQSPTHLIKTRGQQVTLRCSPISGHKSVSWYQQVLGQGPQFIFQYYEKEERGRGNFPDRFSARQFPNYSSELNVNALLLGDSALYLCASSNKLAENSQETQYFGPGTRLLVL.

This CDR3 is CASTFSGRSYNEQFF. Written as DNA, the CDR3 is TGTGCCAGTACTTTTAGCGGGAGATCCTACAATGAGCAGTTCTTC. V gene TRBV19 combines with J gene TRBJ2-1, with 9 bases aligning to TRBD2. Per germline, CDR1 LNHDA and CDR2 SQIVND (reference sequence). V trimming: 7 bases; J trimming: 1 base; junction bases outside the gene matches: 5. CDR3 length: 15 amino acids.

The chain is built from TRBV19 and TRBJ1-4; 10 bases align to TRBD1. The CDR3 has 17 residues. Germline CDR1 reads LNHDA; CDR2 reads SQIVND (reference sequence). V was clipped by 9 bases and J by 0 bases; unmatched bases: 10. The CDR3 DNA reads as TGTGCCAGCCACCGGGACAGGGGTTTTTCAACTAATGAAAAACTGTTTTTT. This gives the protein CASHRDRGFSTNEKLFF.

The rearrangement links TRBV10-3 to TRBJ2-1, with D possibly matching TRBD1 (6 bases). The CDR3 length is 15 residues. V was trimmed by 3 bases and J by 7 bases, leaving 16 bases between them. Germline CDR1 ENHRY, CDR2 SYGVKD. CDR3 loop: CAISERDRSSNEQFF. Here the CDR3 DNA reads TGTGCCATCAGTGAAAGAGACAGGTCATCAAATGAGCAGTTCTTC.

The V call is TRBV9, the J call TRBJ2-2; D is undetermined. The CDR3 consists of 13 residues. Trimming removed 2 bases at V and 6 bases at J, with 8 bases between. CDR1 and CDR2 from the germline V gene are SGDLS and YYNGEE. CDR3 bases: TGTGCCAGCAGCGTTTTAATGTCCGGGGAGCTGTTTTTT. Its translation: CASSVLMSGELFF.

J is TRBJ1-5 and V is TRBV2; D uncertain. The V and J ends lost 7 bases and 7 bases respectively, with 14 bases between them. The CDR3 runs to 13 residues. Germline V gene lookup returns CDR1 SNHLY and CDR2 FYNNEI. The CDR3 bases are TGTGCCAGCAATCCGACACGAGGGCAGCCCCAGCATTTT. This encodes CASNPTRGQPQHF. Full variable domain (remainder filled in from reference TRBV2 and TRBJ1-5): EPEVTQTPSHQVTQMGQEVILRCVPISNHLYFYWYRQILGQKVEFLVSFYNNEISEKSEIFDDQFSVERPDGSNFTLKIRSTKLEDSAMYFCASNPTRGQPQHFGDGTRLSIL.

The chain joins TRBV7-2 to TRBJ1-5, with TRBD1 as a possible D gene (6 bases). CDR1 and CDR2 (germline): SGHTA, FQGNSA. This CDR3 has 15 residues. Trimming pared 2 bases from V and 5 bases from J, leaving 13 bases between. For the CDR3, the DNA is TGTGCCAGCAGCTTATCGGGGACACACGATCAGCCCCAGCATTTT. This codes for CASSLSGTHDQPQHF.

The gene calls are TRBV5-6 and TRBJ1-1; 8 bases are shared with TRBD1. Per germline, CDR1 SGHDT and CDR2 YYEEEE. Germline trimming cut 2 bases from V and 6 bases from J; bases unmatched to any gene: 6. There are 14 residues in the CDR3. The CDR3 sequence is CASSLQGGVAEAFF. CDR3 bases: TGTGCCAGCAGCTTACAGGGGGGCGTCGCTGAAGCTTTCTTT.

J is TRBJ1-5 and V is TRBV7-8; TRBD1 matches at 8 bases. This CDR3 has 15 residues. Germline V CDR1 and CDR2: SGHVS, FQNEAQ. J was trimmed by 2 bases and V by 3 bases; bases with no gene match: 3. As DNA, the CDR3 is TGTGCCAGCAGCTTGACAGGGGAGCGCAATCAGCCCCAGCATTTT. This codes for CASSLTGERNQPQHF.

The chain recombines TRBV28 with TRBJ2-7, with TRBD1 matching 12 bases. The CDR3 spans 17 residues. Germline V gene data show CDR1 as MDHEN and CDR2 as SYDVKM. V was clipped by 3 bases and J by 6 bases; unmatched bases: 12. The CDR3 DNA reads TGTGCCAGCAGTTTCCAACTCCCGGGACAGGGGGCGCGCGAGCAGTACTTC. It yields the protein CASSFQLPGQGAREQYF.

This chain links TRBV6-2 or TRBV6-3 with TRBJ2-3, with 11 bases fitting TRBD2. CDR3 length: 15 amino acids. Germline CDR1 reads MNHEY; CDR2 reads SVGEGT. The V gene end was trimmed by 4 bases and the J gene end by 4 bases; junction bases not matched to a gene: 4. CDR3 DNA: TGTGCCAGCAGTTCGGTAGCGGGAGGGGCAGATACGCAGTATTTT. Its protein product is CASSSVAGGADTQYF.

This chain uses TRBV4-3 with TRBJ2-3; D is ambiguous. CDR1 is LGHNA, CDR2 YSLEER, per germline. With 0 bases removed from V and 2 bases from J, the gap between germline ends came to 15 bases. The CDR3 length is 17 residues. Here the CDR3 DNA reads TGCGCCAGCAGCCAAGATTTCCACTCCCTAATCACAGATACGCAGTATTTT. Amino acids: CASSQDFHSLITDTQYF.